This T cell receptor beta chain was recorded in a study of early T cells in non-severe SARS-CoV-2 infection. Each CDR3 protein is one row after TCRdb ran MiXCR on the 5' RACE reads. This repertoire shows fewer than 60,000 distinct CDR3 sequences, about a tenth found once; its top ten account for approximately 15%. The CDR3 contains 15 residues. J was trimmed by 3 bases and V by 3 bases; bases with no gene match: 8. CDR1 is MNHEY, CDR2 SVGAGI, per germline. The chain links TRBV6-5 to TRBJ2-7; TRBD1 agrees at 7 bases. Sequenced input: whole blood. The clonotype was recovered from an adult who was a healthcare worker with PCR-confirmed SARS-CoV-2 infection or an uninfected control (not recorded which). In nucleotides, the CDR3 is TGTGCCAGCAGTTATGGGGCAGGGGGAATCTACGAGCAGTACTTC. This sequence encodes CASSYGAGGIYEQYF.